These T cell receptor beta chains were read from a single sample in a study of control samples from healthy donors and cancer patients. Sequencing was performed with immunoSEQ multiplex PCR; in TCRdb, only in-frame clones are kept and a portion is missing. Here the sample spans over 110,000 clones, roughly 92% being singletons. Sample: blood. Every receptor here comes from a man aged 25-45 years in good health. The CDR3 runs from the conserved cysteine through the conserved F or W. Each record gives: J gene, V gene, CDR3 protein.

>TRBJ1-1|TRBV6-4
CASRNRTGPNTEAFF
>TRBJ2-7|TRBV28
CASSLLSGTGASYEQYF
>TRBJ1-5|TRBV19
CASSGGYGQPQHF
>TRBJ1-5|TRBV28
CASNRKYSNQPQHF
>TRBJ2-3|TRBV6-4
CASSDRTGAFTDTQYF
>TRBJ1-2|TRBV6-5
CASSITGPRGYGYTF
>TRBJ1-5|TRBV5-8
CASSLAKLSNQPQHF
>TRBJ2-7|TRBV4-2
CASSQGSGEYYEQYF
>TRBJ2-3|TRBV24-1
CATSVRGGYTDTQYF
>TRBJ1-5|TRBV16
CASSSGRVNQPQHF
>TRBJ2-5|TRBV4-1
CASSQGSREGARETQYF
>TRBJ2-3|TRBV7-2
CASSGRVADTQYF
>TRBJ2-2|TRBV18
CASSPSLTGGDTGELFF
>TRBJ1-1|TRBV6-1
CASSEIWPGGDTEAFF
>TRBJ1-4|TRBV7-6
CASSLAAGGGEKLFF
>TRBJ2-1|TRBV19
CASSLLTSGRTEQFF
>TRBJ1-5|TRBV28
CASSHDRSFGNQPQHF
>TRBJ2-3|TRBV7-2
CASSLDGGRTDTQYF
>TRBJ1-6|TRBV9
CASSGTPTDGSPLHF
>TRBJ2-5|TRBV5-4
CASSEVAGGPGETQYF
>TRBJ2-1|TRBV5-8
CASSLMRGSYNEQFF
>TRBJ1-2|TRBV6-6
CASGKDRGLANYGYTF
>TRBJ2-2|TRBV21-1
CASSAQDTKELFF
>TRBJ2-1|TRBV19
CASRSQGNEQFF
>TRBJ2-1|TRBV2
CASSEWTSGRGNEQFF
>TRBJ1-1|TRBV9
CASAPTTGGSEAFF
>TRBJ1-2|TRBV30
CAWSAGQGTYGYTF
>TRBJ2-2|TRBV6-2/TRBV6-3
CASSWTGPGELFF
>TRBJ2-7|TRBV27
CASSWTEHYEQYF
>TRBJ2-7|TRBV4-1
CASSQGTGTYSYEQYF
>TRBJ2-7|TRBV18
CASSPLGQGVEQYF
>TRBJ1-1|TRBV19
CASPKPPTGGLNTEAFF
>TRBJ2-1|TRBV2
CASRFRPFLGEQFF
>TRBJ1-1|TRBV2
CASLNRNTEAFF
>TRBJ2-1|TRBV6-4
CASSDLGGSNEQFF
>TRBJ2-7|TRBV20-1
CSASYSGREPYEQYF
>TRBJ1-6|TRBV10-3
CASRTDSYNSPLHF
>TRBJ2-1|TRBV19
CASSGLAEPNEQFF
>TRBJ1-2|TRBV18
CASSRDLDSLANYGYTF
>TRBJ2-7|TRBV29-1
CSVVLADSSYEQYF
>TRBJ2-3|TRBV19
CASSGGSTDTQYF
>TRBJ2-1|TRBV2
CASSGGSDSGSWYNEQFF
>TRBJ1-4|TRBV15
CATSSPGQGSTNEKLFF
>TRBJ2-1|TRBV15
CATRTGLAGRNEQFF
>TRBJ2-7|TRBV15
CATSTKGSYEQYF